This entry lists 13 T cell receptor beta chains sequenced from one sample in a study of T cell responses to AZD1222 COVID-19 vaccine. Repertoires were generated with immunoSEQ multiplex PCR, while TCRdb's copy carries only in-frame clones and drops some. Among 150,000 or so clones listed, about 91% were seen once. The sequences come from peripheral blood, collected on day 0 of AZD1222 vaccination. The receptors shown here come from an adult in good health.

This chain joins TRBV3-1 (or the pseudogene TRBV3-2) and TRBJ2-3; D possibly corresponds to TRBD1 (5 bases). Germline loops: CDR1 LGHDT, CDR2 YNNKEL (reference sequence). The V and J ends lost 6 bases and 7 bases respectively, with 14 bases between them. This CDR3 is 13 amino acids long. DNA of the CDR3: TGTGCCAGCAGAGGGGATGAACTGAATACGCAGTATTTT. It is translated as CASRGDELNTQYF.

V and J are TRBV7-8 and TRBJ1-2; D remains unclear. Trimming stripped 3 bases from V and 1 base from J, with 9 bases between. CDR1 is SGHVS, CDR2 FQNEAQ, per germline. CDR3 length: 14 residues. The CDR3 reads CASSFQANNYGYTF. The CDR3 bases are TGTGCCAGCAGCTTTCAGGCTAATAACTATGGCTACACCTTC.

This chain uses TRBV24-1 with TRBJ2-7; D might be TRBD1 (5 bases). Germline CDR1 is KGHDR and CDR2 is SFDVKD. The ends were cut back, 9 bases at V and 3 bases at J, with 17 bases in the middle. This CDR3 contains 14 residues. CDR3: CATFEAGLHYEQYF. DNA for the CDR3: TGTGCCACCTTCGAGGCAGGGCTACACTACGAGCAGTACTTC.

The chain links TRBV27 to TRBJ1-5; 7 bases fit TRBD1. V trimming: 8 bases; J trimming: 2 bases; junction bases outside the gene matches: 3. This CDR3 comprises 13 residues. CDR1 is MNHEY, CDR2 SMNVEV, per germline (reference sequence). The CDR3 nucleotides are TGTGCCAGCCAGGGGGTTGGCAATCAGCCCCAGCATTTT. Translation: CASQGVGNQPQHF.

This chain connects TRBV3-1 (or the pseudogene TRBV3-2) to TRBJ1-3; D not certain. V gave up 1 base and J gave up 4 bases, with 5 bases separating them. The length of the CDR3 is 13 residues. Germline CDR1 LGHDT, CDR2 YNNKEL (reference sequence). The CDR3, as DNA: TGTGCCAGCAGCCAAGCGGTGGGAAACACCATATATTTT. It specifies CASSQAVGNTIYF.

Comment on this clone: Other DNA sequences in this sample translate to the same CDR3. The chain has TRBV28 and TRBJ1-2, with unresolved D. V was pared by 2 bases and J by 5 bases, with 6 bases between. Germline V gene data show CDR1 as MDHEN and CDR2 as SYDVKM. This CDR3 has 12 amino acids. This chain's CDR3 is CASSLTGYGYTF. As DNA, the CDR3 is TGTGCCAGCAGTTTAACGGGGTATGGCTACACCTTC.

This clone was seen at least ten times. The rearrangement uses TRBV19 and TRBJ2-7; D call uncertain. The V end lost 5 bases, the J end lost 3 bases, and 14 bases lay between the germline ends. Looked up from germline, CDR1 is LNHDA and CDR2 is SQIVND (reference sequence). The CDR3 is made up of 14 amino acids. CDR3 bases: TGTGCCAGTAGTGATGTCGGGTATCGCTACGAGCAGTACTTC. Amino acids: CASSDVGYRYEQYF.

The chain recombines TRBV28 with TRBJ1-5, with a possible D match to TRBD1 (5 bases). Germline lookup yields CDR1 MDHEN and CDR2 SYDVKM. The CDR3 has 12 residues. V was cut by 5 bases and J by 9 bases, with 11 bases left in between. The CDR3 bases are TGTGCCAGCAGTCTTGCGGGGGGGCCCCAGCATTTT. It specifies CASSLAGGPQHF.

The rearrangement joins TRBV6-5 to TRBJ2-3, with 8 bases fitting TRBD1. From germline, CDR1 is MNHEY and CDR2 SVGAGI. This CDR3 has 15 residues. V lost 6 bases and J lost 3; bases outside the gene matches: 8. The CDR3 DNA reads as TGTGCCAGCAGCTCCGGACAGGGTTGGACAGATACGCAGTATTTT. Encoded protein: CASSSGQGWTDTQYF.

This chain connects TRBV5-4 to TRBJ2-3; 7 bases line up with TRBD1. The germline CDR1 and CDR2 sequences are SGHNT and YYREEE (reference sequence). V was clipped by 3 bases and J by 7 bases; unmatched bases: 2. CDR3 length equals 12 residues. CDR3: CASSWDSYTQYF. DNA for the CDR3: TGTGCCAGCAGCTGGGACAGTTATACGCAGTATTTT.

This clone has a count of ten or more. The chain employs TRBV5-8 and TRBJ1-2, with unresolved D. Germline V gene lookup returns CDR1 SGHTS and CDR2 YDEGEE. The CDR3 contains 13 residues. The V gene lost 6 bases and the J gene lost 3 bases, with 12 bases spanning the gap. The DNA of the CDR3 is TGTGCCAGCATGGATTTCAGAGACTATGGCTACACCTTC. It encodes CASMDFRDYGYTF.

The chain links TRBV6-6 to TRBJ1-2; TRBD1 matches 9 bases. This CDR3 has 13 amino acids. CDR1 is MNHNY and CDR2 is SVGAGI in the germline V gene (reference sequence). V shed 2 bases and J 8 bases; nucleotides not matched to a gene: 3. The CDR3 loop is CASSYGQGTGYTF. CDR3 nucleotide sequence: TGTGCCAGCAGTTACGGACAGGGGACCGGCTACACCTTC.

The chain joins TRBV6-2 or TRBV6-3 to TRBJ2-5; 9 nucleotides agree with TRBD2. Germline V gene data show CDR1 as MNHEY and CDR2 as SVGEGT. With 2 bases clipped from V and 3 bases from J, the junction kept 7 bases outside the gene matches. The CDR3 consists of 16 residues. CDR3 bases: TGTGCCAGCAGTTACACGGCGGGGGGGATAGAAGAGACCCAGTACTTC. Its translation is CASSYTAGGIEETQYF.